This note documents a single T cell receptor beta chain sequence. The data are from a study of blood T cell repertoires in COVID-19. Study-wide background: COVID-19 samples from acute and convalescent phases originated in the United States, Italy and Spain. T cells, B-cell-depleted T cells, or PBMCs provided the cDNA or gDNA that served as material.

Trimming removed 6 bases from V and 1 base from J, with 12 bases in between. This CDR3 is built from 14 residues. Germline loops: CDR1 SEHNR, CDR2 FQNEAQ (reference sequence). Under the authors' procedure: Estimation of nucleated cell counts was performed using reference gene primer amplification. TCRdb's copy holds only in-frame clones and misses some; the assay was immunoSEQ multiplex PCR. The D gene and trimming were derived from the DNA, and the V and J assignments and clone size from that table. The repertoire consists of approximately 190,000 clones, with 80% to 85% occurring once and the leading ten covering more than 5%.

The clonotype was recovered from a woman in her 30s with acute or convalescent COVID-19. V usage is TRBV7-9 and J usage is TRBJ1-1; D gene uncertain. Input material: peripheral blood. The DNA for the CDR3 is TGTGCCAGCAGTGAAACAACGTCGAACACTGAAGCTTTCTTT. Amino acids: CASSETTSNTEAFF.